Following are 21 T cell receptor beta chains from one sample sequenced in a study of shared clonotypes between healthy human individuals. TCRdb's copy holds only in-frame clones and misses some; the assay was immunoSEQ multiplex PCR. This sample has 1.6 million or so clones, with just under 99% found just once. Sequencing used naive CD4+ T cells sorted from blood. The sample's subset: CD45RA+ positively selected. The receptor set was obtained from a man aged 25-45 years in good health.

As regards this clone: Different DNA sequences within this sample yield the same CDR3. The V and J genes are TRBV20-1 and TRBJ2-7; no clear D. This CDR3 contains 10 residues. CDR1 is DFQATT, CDR2 SNEGSKA, per germline (reference sequence). V was clipped by 0 bases and J by 4 bases, with 1 base between them. The CDR3 DNA reads TGCAGTGCTAGAGAGTACGAGCAGTACTTC. Translation gives CSAREYEQYF.

This rearrangement joins TRBV9 to TRBJ2-3; D is unresolved. There are 16 residues in the CDR3. Trimming took 4 bases from V and 2 from J, leaving 17 bases between them. The germline gives CDR1 SGDLS, CDR2 YYNGEE. CDR3 loop: CASSPAHRGSTDTQYF. CDR3 nucleotide sequence: TGTGCCAGCAGCCCCGCCCATAGAGGTTCCACAGATACGCAGTATTTT.

The CDR3 coding sequence is TGTGCCAGCAGCCCGCATGGGGCAGGGGTCTACGAGCAGTACTTC. It codes for CASSPHGAGVYEQYF. V usage is TRBV7-3 and J usage is TRBJ2-7, with a tentative D call TRBD1 (6 bases). V lost 5 bases to trimming and J lost 3 bases, with 17 bases between them. CDR3 length: 15 amino acids. Germline V gives CDR1 SGHTA, CDR2 FQGTGA.

The chain links TRBV27 to TRBJ1-4; 8 nucleotides line up with TRBD1. The germline gives CDR1 MNHEY, CDR2 SMNVEV (reference sequence). The CDR3 consists of 14 residues. Trimming removed 5 bases from V and 8 bases from J; junction bases left unmatched: 7. DNA for the CDR3: TGTGCCAGCAGTCCGGGACAGGTCCGGGAAAAACTGTTTTTT. As protein: CASSPGQVREKLFF.

Concerning this clone itself: The sample has other DNA sequences that encode this CDR3 too. This rearrangement joins TRBV7-9 to TRBJ1-5, with D perhaps matching TRBD1 (5 bases). CDR3 size: 12 residues. V was cut by 5 bases and J by 5 bases, with 7 bases left in between. The germline CDR1 and CDR2 sequences are SEHNR and FQNEAQ (reference sequence). CDR3 DNA sequence: TGTGCCAGCAGCCGGGGGGATCAGCCCCAGCATTTT. This sequence encodes CASSRGDQPQHF.

The chain recombines TRBV5-4 with TRBJ1-2; 11 bases match TRBD1. The CDR3 runs to 17 residues. Unmatched junction bases numbered 12, after V lost 2 bases and J lost 6 bases. Germline V lookup: CDR1 SGHNT, CDR2 YYREEE (reference sequence). CDR3 bases: TGTGCCAGCAGCTTCCCCGGGACAGGGGGTAGACAGGATGGCTACACCTTC. The encoded protein is CASSFPGTGGRQDGYTF.

CDR3 in amino acids: CASASRLAGETQYF. The CDR3 nucleotides are TGTGCTAGTGCCTCTAGACTAGCGGGAGAGACCCAGTACTTC. V and J are TRBV12-5 and TRBJ2-5; 10 bases map to TRBD2. This CDR3 spans 14 amino acids. Germline assignment: CDR1 LGHNT and CDR2 FRNRAP. V shed 7 bases, J shed 4 bases, and the junction held 6 bases outside the gene matches.

This rearrangement joins TRBV25-1 to TRBJ2-7, with 8 nucleotides matching TRBD1. Germline V gene lookup returns CDR1 MGHDK and CDR2 SYGVNS. CDR3 length equals 14 residues. The trim removed 4 bases at V and 6 bases at J, leaving 8 bases unmatched. The CDR3: CASSGTGQGLEQYF. Written as DNA, the CDR3 is TGTGCCAGCAGTGGGACCGGACAGGGCCTCGAGCAGTACTTC.

This chain joins TRBV29-1 and TRBJ2-1, with 10 nucleotides matching TRBD2. Per the germline V gene, CDR1 is SQVTM and CDR2 is ANQGSEA. CDR3 length equals 15 residues. The J segment lost 4 bases and the V segment lost 3 bases, leaving 6 bases of the junction unmatched. The CDR3 loop reads CSVEKLAGLYNEQFF. CDR3 sequence (DNA): TGCAGCGTTGAGAAACTAGCGGGACTATACAATGAGCAGTTCTTC.

This clone showed up just once. The chain recombines TRBV7-5 with TRBJ2-7; the table's D call of TRBD2 was not tested on the DNA. TRBV7-5 is designated a pseudogene. The CDR3 has 15 amino acids. The CDR3 region is CVRSNWTSRTYEQYF. The CDR3 region has the DNA TGTGTCAGAAGCAACTGGACTAGCCGAACCTACGAGCAGTACTTC.

The J gene is TRBJ2-1, the V gene TRBV29-1; D perhaps matches TRBD2 (6 bases). The CDR3 consists of 13 residues. V was clipped by 7 bases and J by 8 bases, with 18 bases between them. Germline V gene lookup returns CDR1 SQVTM and CDR2 ANQGSEA. The CDR3 DNA reads as TGCAGCGGCGGGGTCTCATTAAGGGATGAGCAGTTCTTC. Translated, it gives CSGGVSLRDEQFF.

This rearrangement joins TRBV9 to TRBJ2-3; 12 bases fit TRBD2. The CDR3 runs 16 residues. CDR1 SGDLS and CDR2 YYNGEE come from the germline V gene. V shed 3 bases, J shed 6 bases, and the junction held 8 bases outside the gene matches. Here the CDR3 reads CASSASGRAVMDTQYF. DNA for the CDR3: TGTGCCAGCAGCGCTAGCGGGAGGGCCGTTATGGATACGCAGTATTTT.

The V and J genes are TRBV9 and TRBJ1-2; 9 bases align to TRBD1. Germline CDR1 reads SGDLS; CDR2 reads YYNGEE. The CDR3 consists of 18 residues. V gave up 2 bases and J gave up 7 bases; unmatched junction bases: 18. The CDR3 nucleotides are TGTGCCAGCAGCGTCCTATCGGGGAGTGGGGACAGGGAGCCTGGCTACACCTTC. Residues: CASSVLSGSGDREPGYTF.

This rearrangement joins TRBV5-4 to TRBJ1-3; D unclear. CDR1 is SGHNT, CDR2 YYREEE, per germline (reference sequence). The CDR3 sequence is 16 residues long. Trimming shortened V by 4 bases and J by 0 bases, and 14 bases separated the two germline ends. As DNA, the CDR3 is TGTGCCAGCAGCCCTGCAACGGAATCCTCTGGAAACACCATATATTTT. This codes for CASSPATESSGNTIYF.

This clone was counted once. This chain connects TRBV7-3 to TRBJ2-3; D is uncertain. V was cut by 5 bases and J by 1 base, with 7 bases left in between. The CDR3 covers 13 residues. Germline V gives CDR1 SGHTA, CDR2 FQGTGA. In DNA form, the CDR3 reads TGTGCCAGCAGCCATACTGGCACAGATACGCAGTATTTT. It encodes CASSHTGTDTQYF.

The gene calls are TRBV29-1 and TRBJ2-5; 7 bases fit TRBD1. Trimming took 7 bases from V and 3 from J; bases not matched to a gene: 8. CDR3 length: 13 residues. Per germline, CDR1 SQVTM and CDR2 ANQGSEA. CDR3 nucleotides: TGCAGCGAGCTACAGGGGAGTGAAGAGACCCAGTACTTC. Translation: CSELQGSEETQYF.

The rearrangement uses TRBV4-3 and TRBJ1-1; D call uncertain. The CDR3 covers 16 residues. V was cut by 0 bases and J by 3 bases, with 14 bases left in between. Germline-derived CDR1 and CDR2 are LGHNA and YSLEER. CDR3 nucleotides: TGCGCCAGCAGCCAAGATACGACCCGATGGTACACTGAAGCTTTCTTT. Translated: CASSQDTTRWYTEAFF.

V usage is TRBV6-5 and J usage is TRBJ1-2; no clear D gene. Germline lookup yields CDR1 MNHEY and CDR2 SVGAGI. This CDR3 spans 12 amino acids. The V end was cut by 5 bases, the J end by 2 bases, with 6 bases between. CDR3 residues: CASSTGNYGYTF. CDR3 nucleotides: TGTGCCAGCAGTACCGGGAACTATGGCTACACCTTC.

This rearrangement joins TRBV7-6 to TRBJ2-2; TRBD2 matches 14 bases. Losses at the gene ends were 4 bases for V and 6 bases for J; bases not matched to a gene: 10. The CDR3 runs 18 residues. The V gene's germline CDR1 is SGHVS and CDR2 FNYEAQ. CDR3 protein: CASSSRLAGGGYPGELFF. CDR3 DNA: TGTGCCAGCAGCTCGCGACTAGCGGGAGGGGGGTACCCCGGGGAGCTGTTTTTT.

The chain has TRBV5-1 and TRBJ1-4; a possible D gene is TRBD1 (6 bases). CDR1 and CDR2 from the germline V gene are SGHRS and YFSETQ. V gave up 4 bases and J gave up 8 bases, with 12 bases separating them. The CDR3 totals 13 residues. The CDR3 protein is CASSMDSREKLFF. The CDR3 DNA sequence: TGCGCCAGCAGCATGGACAGCAGGGAAAAACTGTTTTTT.

The chain employs TRBV10-1 and TRBJ2-2; D is unresolved. Germline assignment: CDR1 WNHNN and CDR2 SYGVQD (reference sequence). V lost 4 bases and J 6 bases, leaving 6 bases between the germline ends. The CDR3 consists of 12 residues. CDR3 residues: CASSGTAGELFF. DNA for the CDR3: TGCGCCAGCAGTGGAACAGCCGGGGAGCTGTTTTTT.